A single sample gave rise to the 15 T cell receptor beta chains below, sequenced in a study of spatial heterogeneity in lung cancer (dated by TCRdb to the late 2010s). The time point label on this specimen signifies: sample taken at primary tumor resection. TCR sequencing used whole RNA extracted from tumor and nontumor lung tissue, or from cryopreserved PBMC samples, without cell sorting. Preparation of the library involved 5' RACE. The run used a NextSeq 500. TCRdb reanalyzed the raw reads on its own, using fastp at Q25 for trimming and MiXCR for clone calling, and kept in-frame beta chains. Rows are unified per CDR3 protein, each entry keeping the most common DNA and genes. Across this sample there are tens of thousands of distinct CDR3 sequences, with over 9.5% seen only once. The top ten clonotypes cover 4.6% of the sample. The material was PBMCs, obtained at surgery. These receptor sequences come from a male donor with early-stage non-small cell lung cancer.

This clonotype was observed a handful of times. The chain couples TRBV9 to TRBJ2-5; tentatively, D is TRBD1 (6 bases). Per the germline V gene, CDR1 is SGDLS and CDR2 is YYNGEE. The V and J ends lost 4 bases and 2 bases respectively, with 15 bases between them. CDR3 length: 15 residues. The CDR3 nucleotides read TGTGCCAGCAGCATGCAATCGGACAGACAAGAGACCCAGTACTTC. Encoded protein: CASSMQSDRQETQYF.

The chain links TRBV19 to TRBJ2-5; D may be TRBD1 or TRBD2 (6 bases each). The CDR3 runs 15 residues. V was trimmed by 2 bases and J by 2 bases, leaving 12 bases between them. Looked up from germline, CDR1 is LNHDA and CDR2 is SQIVND (reference sequence). CDR3: CASSINWRGQETQYF. The CDR3, as DNA: TGTGCCAGTAGTATAAATTGGAGGGGGCAAGAGACCCAGTACTTC. The full variable domain, rest sourced from reference TRBV19 and TRBJ2-5, is DGGITQSPKYLFRKEGQNVTLSCEQNLNHDAMYWYRQDPGQGLRLIYYSQIVNDFQKGDIAEGYSVSREKKESFPLTVTSAQKNPTAFYLCASSINWRGQETQYFGPGTRLLVL.

The chain uses TRBV7-8 and TRBJ2-5; D possibly matches TRBD1 or TRBD2 (5 bases each). Germline V gene data show CDR1 as SGHVS and CDR2 as FQNEAQ. With 10 bases removed from V and 5 bases from J, the gap between germline ends came to 11 bases. The CDR3 spans 11 residues. The CDR3 DNA is TGTGCCACCTCGAGGGGTGAGACCCAGTACTTC. Its protein product is CATSRGETQYF. The full variable domain, with the rest looked up from reference TRBV7-8 and TRBJ2-5, is GAGVSQSPRYKVAKRGQDVALRCDPISGHVSLFWYQQALGQGPEFLTYFQNEAQLDKSGLPSDRFFAERPEGSVSTLKIQRTQQEDSAVYLCATSRGETQYFGPGTRLLVL.

This clonotype was counted between two and nine times. This rearrangement joins TRBV3-1 to TRBJ1-5; D remains unclear. This CDR3 contains 15 residues. Germline CDR1 is LGHDT and CDR2 is YNNKEL (reference sequence). Trimming left V 4 bases short and J 0 bases short, with 10 bases between. DNA for the CDR3: TGTGCCAGCAGCCCAGGCCCTTATAGCAATCAGCCCCAGCATTTT. Translation gives CASSPGPYSNQPQHF.

The V gene is TRBV11-1, the J gene TRBJ2-1; 11 bases match TRBD2. There are 14 residues in the CDR3. Looked up from germline, CDR1 is SGHAT and CDR2 is FQDESV (reference sequence). J gave up 9 bases and V 5 bases, and 6 bases lay outside the gene matches. The CDR3 spells CASSVTSGSSEQFF. Written as DNA, the CDR3 is TGTGCCAGCAGCGTTACTAGCGGGAGTAGTGAGCAGTTCTTC.

This clonotype showed up many times. V is TRBV29-1 and J is TRBJ2-6; 10 bases map to TRBD1. J lost 4 bases, V lost 5 bases, and 11 bases had no gene match. This CDR3 spans 17 amino acids. The V gene's germline CDR1 is SQVTM and CDR2 ANQGSEA. For the CDR3, the DNA is TGCAGCGTTTCCGGGACAGGGGAACCCCTCGGGGCCAACGTCCTGACTTTC. Protein product: CSVSGTGEPLGANVLTF. The full variable domain, completed using reference TRBV29-1 and TRBJ2-6, is SAVISQKPSRDICQRGTSLTIQCQVDSQVTMMFWYRQQPGQSLTLIATANQGSEATYESGFVIDKFPISRPNLTFSTLTVSNMSPEDSSIYLCSVSGTGEPLGANVLTFGAGSRLTVL.

The CDR3 sequence: CASSLGGHQIYEQYF. The CDR3 DNA sequence: TGTGCCAGCAGTTTAGGGGGACACCAGATCTACGAGCAGTACTTC. The chain uses TRBV12-3 or TRBV12-4 and TRBJ2-7; TRBD1 might be the D (6 bases). Trimming removed 1 base from V and 3 bases from J, with 13 bases in between. The CDR3 runs to 15 residues.

The V and J genes are TRBV27 and TRBJ2-7; the match to TRBD1 covers 8 bases. Germline V gene lookup returns CDR1 MNHEY and CDR2 SMNVEV (reference sequence). Trimming took 5 bases from V and 5 from J; bases not matched to a gene: 5. The CDR3 has 13 residues. The CDR3 sequence is CASSLGQGHEQYF. The CDR3 bases are TGTGCCAGCAGTCTTGGACAGGGACACGAGCAGTACTTC.

J is TRBJ1-1 and V is TRBV27; D is unresolved. V was shortened by 0 bases and J by 7 bases, with 9 bases between the two germline ends. This CDR3 is 13 amino acids long. Germline CDR1 reads MNHEY; CDR2 reads SMNVEV (reference sequence). The chain's CDR3 is CASSLSAHYEAFF. The CDR3 nucleotides are TGTGCCAGCAGTTTATCGGCCCACTATGAAGCTTTCTTT.

This clonotype was recorded many times. The chain uses TRBV29-1 and TRBJ2-7, with 8 bases that match TRBD1. The V gene's germline CDR1 is SQVTM and CDR2 ANQGSEA. The CDR3 runs 13 residues. V lost 3 bases and J lost 2; bases outside the gene matches: 3. The CDR3 region has the DNA TGCAGCGTTGATGGACAGGGAGCCTACGAGCAGTACTTC. This gives the protein CSVDGQGAYEQYF.

This chain uses TRBV9 with TRBJ2-3; D gene unclear. The germline V gene encodes CDR1 SGDLS and CDR2 YYNGEE. V lost 3 bases and J 2 bases, leaving 4 bases between the germline ends. This CDR3 contains 12 residues. CDR3 amino acids: CASSAHTDTQYF. The CDR3 nucleotides are TGTGCCAGCAGCGCCCACACAGATACGCAGTATTTT.

This clonotype was seen a handful of times. The chain combines TRBV12-3 or TRBV12-4 with TRBJ2-7, with D hard to call. V was shortened by 5 bases and J by 3 bases, with 17 bases between the two germline ends. The CDR3 loop spans 15 amino acids. This CDR3 reads CASSPGGSQIYEQYF. CDR3 coding DNA: TGTGCCAGCAGTCCTGGTGGGTCTCAGATCTACGAGCAGTACTTC.

To note about this clonotype: At one boundary the junction diverges from the germline segment, which might be a read error. This chain links TRBV15 with TRBJ1-5; D uncertain. The CDR3 spans 14 residues. Per the germline V gene, CDR1 is LNHNV and CDR2 is YYDKDF (reference sequence). CDR3 protein: CATSGKVSNQPQRF. The CDR3 nucleotides read TGTGCCACCAGCGGGAAGGTGAGCAATCAGCCCCAGCGTTTT.

This clonotype was seen more than once but under ten times. The rearrangement uses TRBV5-1 and TRBJ2-5; D not certain. V was pared by 5 bases and J by 5 bases, with 13 bases between. Per the germline V gene, CDR1 is SGHRS and CDR2 is YFSETQ. The CDR3 runs 13 residues. The CDR3 nucleotides read TGCGCCAGCAGTTCACAAGGGTCCGAGACCCAGTACTTC. This sequence encodes CASSSQGSETQYF.

This clonotype was observed a few times. This rearrangement joins TRBV7-2 to TRBJ1-3; D remains unclear. V was clipped by 5 bases and J by 0 bases, with 14 bases between them. This CDR3 is built from 16 residues. Germline assignment: CDR1 SGHTA and CDR2 FQGNSA. For the CDR3, the DNA is TGTGCCAGCAGCCCCCAGGCGGGGAACTCTGGAAACACCATATATTTT. It translates to CASSPQAGNSGNTIYF.